The clone carrying this T cell receptor (beta chain) was counted between two and nine times. Its antigen is unidentified. This entry is derived from a study of cytomegalovirus exposure and HLA in healthy donors. Whole-study context: The roughly 110 validation repertoires were reported in a later analysis to have been generated on the same platform as the 500 to 700 first-cohort repertoires.

There are 15 residues in the CDR3. The V end lost 0 bases, the J end lost 1 base, and 10 bases lay between the germline ends. The V gene's germline CDR1 is MNHNY and CDR2 SVGAGI (reference sequence). TCRdb keeps only in-frame clones here, not all; method: immunoSEQ multiplex PCR. The sample holds fewer than 75,000 clones; 85% to 95% are singletons and the top ten take 3% to 3.5%. Study findings and constraints: In vitro assays verified that three CMV-associated chains recognized CMV antigens specifically. The majority of TCR sequences were rare, yet some public TCRs appeared in many donors.

V usage is TRBV6-6 and J usage is TRBJ2-7; D is perhaps TRBD1 (6 bases). Sample: PBMCs. This TCR was sampled from a man between 18 and 35 years old in good health and CMV-seronegative. CDR3 sequence (DNA): TGTGCCAGCAGTTACTCCGGACAGAAGTCCTACGAGCAGTACTTC. As protein: CASSYSGQKSYEQYF.